This entry lists 16 T cell receptor beta chains sequenced from one sample in a study of T cells in Graves' hyperthyroidism and ophthalmopathy. RNA transcripts served as the template for amplifying TCR beta CDR3 regions. HTBI primers were employed in a first-round RT-PCR of the TCR CDR3. Using its own MiXCR run on the multiplex PCR reads, TCRdb lists one record per CDR3 protein. The sample carries tens of thousands of distinct CDR3 sequences, less than 50% recorded once. Material: blood. These receptors were taken from a woman between 50 and 59 years old with Graves' hyperthyroidism that later progressed to Graves' ophthalmopathy.

Comment on this clonotype: One end of the junction varies from germline; a read error may be responsible. The chain links TRBV30 to TRBJ2-7; D might be TRBD1 (5 bases). CDR1 and CDR2 (germline): GTSNPN, SVGIG (reference sequence). This CDR3 region has 13 residues. In DNA, the CDR3 is TGTGCCTGGGTCGGCCCAAAGGGGTACGAGCAGTGCTTC. It yields the protein CAWVGPKGYEQCF.

The chain has TRBV11-1 and TRBJ2-7; 11 bases match TRBD1. Germline V gene data show CDR1 as SGHAT and CDR2 as FQDESV (reference sequence). This CDR3 is 16 amino acids long. The J segment lost 1 base and the V segment lost 5 bases, leaving 7 bases of the junction unmatched. The chain's CDR3 is CASSVHRDRGSYEQYF. CDR3 nucleotide sequence: TGTGCCAGCAGCGTACACCGGGACAGGGGGTCCTACGAGCAGTACTTC.

The chain uses TRBV7-2 and TRBJ2-1; D not resolved. Germline V gives CDR1 SGHTA, CDR2 FQGNSA. This CDR3 spans 12 amino acids. The V end lost 5 bases, the J end lost 7 bases, and 9 bases lay between the germline ends. CDR3 nucleotide sequence: TGTGCCAGCAGCCACCCTGGGAATGAGCAGTTCTTC. It codes for CASSHPGNEQFF. The whole variable domain, remainder taken from reference TRBV7-2 and TRBJ2-1, is GAGVSQSPSNKVTEKGKDVELRCDPISGHTALYWYRQSLGQGLEFLIYFQGNSAPDKSGLPSDRFSAERTGGSVSTLTIQRTQQEDSAVYLCASSHPGNEQFFGPGTRLTVL.

CDR3 sequence reads: CSVERGANTEAFF. CDR3 coding DNA: TGCAGCGTCGAACGAGGGGCCAACACTGAAGCTTTCTTT. The chain joins TRBV29-1 to TRBJ1-1; D might be TRBD1 (5 bases). Trimming stripped 6 bases from V and 2 bases from J, with 13 bases between. Germline lookup yields CDR1 SQVTM and CDR2 ANQGSEA. CDR3 length: 13 residues.

This clonotype showed up many times. The chain is built from TRBV5-6 and TRBJ2-5; D not resolved. The V and J ends lost 1 base and 3 bases respectively, with 7 bases between them. In germline, CDR1 is SGHDT, CDR2 YYEEEE. CDR3 length equals 13 residues. The CDR3 DNA reads as TGTGCCAGCAGCTTGCCTCCGAAAGAGACCCAGTACTTC. Its translation is CASSLPPKETQYF.

V usage is TRBV5-1 and J usage is TRBJ2-7, with D possibly matching TRBD1 (6 bases). The length of the CDR3 is 14 residues. The germline CDR1 and CDR2 sequences are SGHRS and YFSETQ. The V gene lost 4 bases and the J gene lost 0 bases, with 11 bases spanning the gap. DNA of the CDR3: TGCGCCAGCAGCGCCGACAGGAGCTCCTACGAGCAGTACTTC. It is translated as CASSADRSSYEQYF.

At least ten counts were recorded for this clonotype. CDR3 loop: CASKYLPTYNEQFF. The CDR3 coding sequence is TGTGCCAGCAAATATCTACCCACCTACAATGAGCAGTTCTTC. J is TRBJ2-1 and V is TRBV2, with D unresolved. The V gene lost 7 bases and the J gene lost 2 bases, with 12 bases spanning the gap. This CDR3 contains 14 residues. The germline gives CDR1 SNHLY, CDR2 FYNNEI.

This clonotype appeared many times. The chain is built from TRBV19 and TRBJ1-2; D gene uncertain. Per the germline V gene, CDR1 is LNHDA and CDR2 is SQIVND (reference sequence). This CDR3 has 13 residues. V was cut by 3 bases and J by 4 bases, with 9 bases left in between. CDR3 nucleotide sequence: TGTGCCAGTAGTATCGAGAGTTTCTATGGCTACACCTTC. It encodes CASSIESFYGYTF.

This clonotype is categorized as medium-sized (0.01 to 0.1%). The V call is TRBV6-4, the J call TRBJ2-3, with D perhaps given as TRBD1 or TRBD2 (5 bases each). The CDR3 is 13 residues long. From germline, CDR1 is MRHNA and CDR2 SNTAGT. V was trimmed by 4 bases and J by 3 bases, leaving 8 bases between them. The CDR3, as DNA: TGTGCCAGCAGTGGGGACGAAACAGATACGCAGTATTTT. Residues: CASSGDETDTQYF.

The chain combines TRBV9 with TRBJ1-2, with 7 bases that match TRBD1. The germline gives CDR1 SGDLS, CDR2 YYNGEE. The CDR3 contains 15 residues. With V trimmed by 0 bases and J by 0 bases, 2 bases remained unmatched. The CDR3 reads CASSVGDRTNYGYTF. The CDR3 nucleotides read TGTGCCAGCAGCGTAGGGGACAGAACTAACTATGGCTACACCTTC.

This clonotype was observed a few times. The chain has TRBV7-9 and TRBJ2-7; D is perhaps TRBD1 (6 bases). Germline V gene data show CDR1 as SEHNR and CDR2 as FQNEAQ (reference sequence). Trimming shortened V by 6 bases and J by 2 bases, and 17 bases separated the two germline ends. The CDR3 contains 15 residues. CDR3 DNA: TGTGCCAGCAGTCTCTCGACAGGAACCACCTACGAGCAGTACTTC. It is translated as CASSLSTGTTYEQYF. Together with reference TRBV7-9 and TRBJ2-7, the CDR3 gives the full variable domain: DTGVSQNPRHKITKRGQNVTFRCDPISEHNRLYWYRQTLGQGPEFLTYFQNEAQLEKSRLLSDRFSAERPKGSFSTLEIQRTEQGDSAMYLCASSLSTGTTYEQYFGPGTRLTVT.

This clonotype was seen at least ten times. This chain connects TRBV20-1 to TRBJ2-7, with TRBD2 identical over 10 bases. Germline V gene sequence: CDR1 DFQATT, CDR2 SNEGSKA (reference sequence). The trim removed 3 bases at V and 6 bases at J, leaving 14 bases unmatched. The CDR3 length is 16 residues. The CDR3 reads CSASSGLATDRVEQYF. The CDR3 region has the DNA TGCAGTGCTAGCTCGGGACTAGCGACCGACCGGGTCGAGCAGTACTTC.

This clonotype was picked up many times. The CDR3 sequence is CASSSLRSGSAYNEQFF. The CDR3 DNA sequence: TGTGCCAGCAGCTCCCTCAGGAGCGGAAGCGCCTACAATGAGCAGTTCTTC. The chain combines TRBV11-3 with TRBJ2-1; TRBD2 is a possible D gene (5 bases). V was shortened by 4 bases and J by 2 bases, with 18 bases between the two germline ends. Germline CDR1 and CDR2: SGHNT and YENEEA. This CDR3 is 17 amino acids long. The full variable domain, rest sourced from reference TRBV11-3 and TRBJ2-1, is EAGVVQSPRYKIIEKKQPVAFWCNPISGHNTLYWYLQNLGQGPELLIRYENEEAVDDSQLPKDRFSAERLKGVDSTLKIQPAELGDSAVYLCASSSLRSGSAYNEQFFGPGTRLTVL.

This clonotype is labeled as medium-sized. The chain recombines TRBV7-9 with TRBJ1-2; D call uncertain. V was clipped by 5 bases and J by 5 bases, with 9 bases between them. Germline V gene lookup returns CDR1 SEHNR and CDR2 FQNEAQ (reference sequence). The CDR3 runs 12 residues. The CDR3 region has the DNA TGTGCCAGCAGCCCCCAGGATTATGGCTACACCTTC. As protein: CASSPQDYGYTF.

The genes are TRBV27 and TRBJ1-3; TRBD1 matches at 7 bases. Germline CDR1 MNHEY, CDR2 SMNVEV (reference sequence). V was pared by 2 bases and J by 1 base, with 2 bases of the junction left unmatched. The CDR3 covers 15 residues. CDR3 sequence reads: CASSLNRGSGNTIYF. CDR3 in DNA: TGTGCCAGCAGTTTAAACAGGGGATCTGGAAACACCATATATTTT.

As concerns this clonotype: Compared with germline, one end of the junction differs, possibly owing to a read error. The V and J genes are TRBV7-7 and TRBJ2-1; D remains ambiguous. The germline V gene encodes CDR1 SSHAT and CDR2 FNYEAQ (reference sequence). CDR3 size: 15 residues. CDR3 amino acids: CASSFGSSSYNEQFF. The CDR3 DNA sequence: TGTGCTAGCAGCTTTGGCTCGAGCTCCTACAATGAGCAGTTCTTC.